The present TCR beta chain was sequenced within a study of blood T cells in healthy people across ages. Trimming removed 6 bases from V and 2 bases from J, with 14 bases in between. This CDR3 comprises 14 residues. General observations from the study: TCR beta diversity, measured per million T cells, fell in a roughly linear way with age. Higher diversity, along with more naive CD4+ cells, distinguished long-lived donors from aged donors.

This clonotype was seen more than once but under ten times. Its antigen is unknown. Primed by a sample-barcoded 5' primer and a J-beta primer mix, a second PCR proceeded for 7 to 11 cycles. TCRdb used MiXCR to reprocess the 5' RACE reads, holding one entry per CDR3 protein. The data hold 1.5 million to 1.9 million distinct CDR3 sequences, with approximately 42% observed a single time. Sequencing input: blood. This TCR was sampled from a woman between 18 and 30 years old in good health. V gene TRBV12-3 or TRBV12-4 combines with J gene TRBJ2-7, with D perhaps matching TRBD1 (5 bases). The CDR3 is CASSPGTRAYEQYF. The CDR3 DNA reads TGTGCCAGCAGCCCCGGAACCAGGGCCTACGAGCAGTACTTC.